A selection of T cell receptor beta chains follows, all from one sample in a study of T cell changes during pregnancy in multiple sclerosis. This table comes from immunoSEQ multiplex PCR, and its TCRdb copy is limited to in-frame clones, with some not included. This table holds 69,000 or so clones, about 92% found once. Sequenced here: peripheral blood, sampled before pregnancy. All receptors derive from a female donor with multiple sclerosis, enrolled in a pregnancy study. The CDR3 runs from the conserved cysteine through the conserved F or W. The D gene is left open where the match is weak. For some rows the clone size is stated as once, few or many, or as a class when expanded; others skip it.

TRBV4-1	TRBJ1-2	.	.	CASSQERGFLDGYTF	TGCGCCAGCAGCCAAGAAAGGGGGTTTCTCGATGGCTACACCTTC
TRBV7-2	TRBJ1-2	TRBD1	.	CASSLDAGGGGYGYTF	TGTGCCAGCAGCTTAGACGCAGGGGGCGGTGGCTATGGCTACACCTTC
TRBV6-6	TRBJ2-3	.	.	CASSDWRGTDTQYF	TGTGCCAGCAGCGACTGGAGAGGCACAGATACGCAGTATTTT
TRBV7-9	TRBJ1-4	.	.	CASRNLATNEKLFF	TGTGCCAGCAGAAACTTGGCAACTAATGAAAAACTGTTTTTT
TRBV4-2	TRBJ2-2	TRBD2	few	CASSPLREGLDTGELFF	TGTGCCAGCAGCCCCCTGCGGGAGGGCCTGGACACCGGGGAGCTGTTTTTT
TRBV4-3	TRBJ2-7	TRBD2	.	CASSQEGSGDSRNEQYF	TGCGCCAGCAGCCAAGAGGGGAGCGGGGACTCCCGTAACGAGCAGTACTTC
TRBV13	TRBJ2-6	.	.	CASSGKGETGANVLTF	TGTGCCAGCAGCGGGAAGGGGGAAACTGGGGCCAACGTCCTGACTTTC
TRBV5-1	TRBJ2-3	TRBD2	.	CASSSGLAALTSTDTQYF	TGCGCCAGCAGCTCGGGACTAGCCGCCCTCACTAGCACAGATACGCAGTATTTT
TRBV7-9	TRBJ1-5	.	few	CASRAGDQPQHF	TGTGCCAGCAGGGCAGGGGATCAGCCCCAGCATTTT
TRBV19	TRBJ2-1	TRBD2	.	CASTTAGGGLIAYNEQFF	TGTGCCAGTACTACCGCGGGAGGTGGTTTAATCGCCTACAATGAGCAGTTCTTC
TRBV6-1	TRBJ2-2	.	.	CASSGLVTGELFF	TGTGCCAGCAGTGGACTGGTCACCGGGGAGCTGTTTTTT
TRBV7-2	TRBJ2-7	.	.	CASSLGRDFSDF	TGTGCCAGCAGCTTGGGCCGGGACTTTTCGGACTTC
TRBV5-4	TRBJ2-7	TRBD2	.	CASSLAGREVYEQYF	TGTGCCAGCAGCTTGGCTGGCCGGGAGGTCTACGAGCAGTACTTC
TRBV7-2	TRBJ2-7	.	.	CASSLSGSSYEQYF	TGTGCCAGCAGCTTAAGCGGAAGCTCCTACGAGCAGTACTTC
TRBV9	TRBJ2-3	TRBD1	.	CASSRRGQGSTDTQYF	TGTGCCAGCAGTAGACGAGGACAGGGTAGCACAGATACGCAGTATTTT
TRBV4-1	TRBJ1-6	.	.	CASSQRDYNSPLHF	TGCGCCAGCAGCCAACGGGACTACAATTCACCCCTCCACTTT
TRBV19	TRBJ2-2	.	.	CASIGRAGELFF	TGTGCCAGTATCGGGCGGGCCGGGGAGCTGTTTTTT
TRBV6-6	TRBJ2-2	.	once	CASSYLPNTGELFF	TGTGCCAGCAGTTACCTCCCGAACACCGGGGAGCTGTTTTTT
TRBV5-1	TRBJ2-7	.	.	CASSFGRDIYEQYF	TGCGCCAGCAGCTTTGGACGGGACATCTACGAGCAGTACTTC
TRBV7-2	TRBJ2-3	.	.	CASSPVGTLPTDTQYF	TGTGCCAGCAGCCCAGTCGGGACTCTCCCCACAGATACGCAGTATTTT
TRBV10-1	TRBJ2-3	TRBD2	.	CASSEPGLDLVYNMGTQYF	TGCGCCAGCAGTGAGCCGGGACTAGACTTGGTATATAATATGGGTACGCAGTATTTT
TRBV7-9	TRBJ2-1	TRBD2	.	CASSLGLAGIDEQFF	TGTGCCAGCAGCTTGGGACTAGCGGGAATCGATGAGCAGTTCTTC
TRBV7-2	TRBJ1-2	TRBD1	.	CASSLLKGARGYTF	TGTGCCAGCAGCTTATTGAAGGGGGCGCGTGGCTACACCTTC